The source of this T cell receptor (beta chain) is a study of T cells after yellow fever vaccination. Whole-study results and caveats: The presence of abundant clonotypes contaminating from the bulk population was possible in FACS-sorted repertoires.

Remarks on this clonotype: As yet, its antigen is unknown.

For TCR, cDNA came from 5'RACE template switching, which added a universal primer site and UMIs. TCRdb redid the calling of the 5' RACE reads with MiXCR, one entry per CDR3 protein. The sample records about 160,000 distinct CDR3 sequences, approximately 6.7% being singletons. Germline V gene data show CDR1 as KGHDR and CDR2 as SFDVKD. There are 16 residues in the CDR3. The V gene end was trimmed by 1 base and the J gene end by 7 bases; junction bases not matched to a gene: 6. The sequencing here drew on CD4+ T cells sorted from PBMCs, taken less than 6 days after the first yellow fever vaccination. This sequence originates from a man younger than 35 who received the YFV17D yellow fever vaccine. The V and J genes are TRBV24-1 and TRBJ2-2; 9 bases are shared with TRBD1. This CDR3 is CATSDLNRGLSGELFF. Here the CDR3 DNA reads TGTGCCACCAGTGATTTAAACAGGGGGCTCAGCGGGGAGCTGTTTTTT.